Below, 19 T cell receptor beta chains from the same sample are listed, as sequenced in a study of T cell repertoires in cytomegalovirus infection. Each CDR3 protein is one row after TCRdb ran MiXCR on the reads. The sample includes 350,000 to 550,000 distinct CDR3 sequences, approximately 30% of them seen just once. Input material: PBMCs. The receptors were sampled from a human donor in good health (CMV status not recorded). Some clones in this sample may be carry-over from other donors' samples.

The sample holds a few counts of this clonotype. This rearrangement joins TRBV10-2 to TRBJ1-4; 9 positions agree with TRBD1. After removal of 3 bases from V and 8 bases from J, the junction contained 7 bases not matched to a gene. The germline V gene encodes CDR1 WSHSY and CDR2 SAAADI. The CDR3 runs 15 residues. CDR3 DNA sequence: TGCGCCAGCAGTGATTCTGACAGGGGGGAAGAAAAACTGTTTTTT. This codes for CASSDSDRGEEKLFF.

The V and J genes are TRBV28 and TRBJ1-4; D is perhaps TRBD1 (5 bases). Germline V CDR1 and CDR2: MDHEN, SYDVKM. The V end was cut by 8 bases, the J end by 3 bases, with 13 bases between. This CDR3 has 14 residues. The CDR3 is CASGRGGPNEKLFF. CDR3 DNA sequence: TGTGCCAGCGGGCGGGGCGGTCCTAATGAAAAACTGTTTTTT.

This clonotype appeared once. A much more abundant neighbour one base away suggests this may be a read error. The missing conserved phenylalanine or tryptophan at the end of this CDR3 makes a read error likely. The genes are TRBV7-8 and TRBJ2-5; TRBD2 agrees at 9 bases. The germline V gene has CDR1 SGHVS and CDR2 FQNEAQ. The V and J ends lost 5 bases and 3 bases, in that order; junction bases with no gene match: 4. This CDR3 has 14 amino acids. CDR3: CASSTSGGKETQYL. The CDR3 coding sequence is TGTGCCAGCAGCACCAGCGGGGGGAAAGAGACCCAGTACTTA.

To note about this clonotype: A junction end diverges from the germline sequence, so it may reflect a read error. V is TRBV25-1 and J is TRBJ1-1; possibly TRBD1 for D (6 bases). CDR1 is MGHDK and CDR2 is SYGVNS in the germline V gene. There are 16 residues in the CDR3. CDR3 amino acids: CASSEWQGLPGAEALF. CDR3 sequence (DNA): TGTGCCAGCAGTGAATGGCAAGGATTACCGGGGGCTGAAGCTCTCTTT.

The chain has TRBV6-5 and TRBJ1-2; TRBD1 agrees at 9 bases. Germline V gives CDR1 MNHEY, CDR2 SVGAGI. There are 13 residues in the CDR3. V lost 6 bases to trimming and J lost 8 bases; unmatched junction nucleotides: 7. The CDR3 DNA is TGTGCCAGCAGCCGAGGACAGGGGAGCGGCTACACCTTC. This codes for CASSRGQGSGYTF.

The CDR3 sequence is CASSPRITGELFF. The CDR3 DNA is TGTGCCAGCAGCCCAAGGATCACCGGGGAGCTGTTTTTT. The chain has TRBV5-4 and TRBJ2-2; no reliable D call. Germline-derived CDR1 and CDR2 are SGHNT and YYREEE (reference sequence). The CDR3 has 13 residues. V was pared by 4 bases and J by 4 bases, with 8 bases between.

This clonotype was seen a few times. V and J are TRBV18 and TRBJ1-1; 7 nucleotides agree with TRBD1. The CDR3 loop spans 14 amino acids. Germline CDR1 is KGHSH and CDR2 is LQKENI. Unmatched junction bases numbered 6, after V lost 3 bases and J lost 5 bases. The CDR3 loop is CASSPAQGWTEAFF. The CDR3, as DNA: TGTGCCAGCTCACCGGCACAGGGGTGGACTGAAGCTTTCTTT.

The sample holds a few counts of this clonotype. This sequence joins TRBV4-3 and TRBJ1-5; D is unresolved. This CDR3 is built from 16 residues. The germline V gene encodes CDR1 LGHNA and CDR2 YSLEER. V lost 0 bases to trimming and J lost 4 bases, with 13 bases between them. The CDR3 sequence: CASSQDHLANNQPQHF. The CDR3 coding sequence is TGCGCCAGCAGCCAAGATCACCTGGCCAATAATCAGCCCCAGCATTTT.

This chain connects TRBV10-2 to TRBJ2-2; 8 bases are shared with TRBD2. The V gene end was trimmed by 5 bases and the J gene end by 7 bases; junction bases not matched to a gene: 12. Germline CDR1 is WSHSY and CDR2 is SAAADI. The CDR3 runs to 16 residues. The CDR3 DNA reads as TGCGCCAGCAGTTCTAACGGGGGGGCGGGCGGCGGGGAGCTGTTTTTT. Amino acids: CASSSNGGAGGGELFF.

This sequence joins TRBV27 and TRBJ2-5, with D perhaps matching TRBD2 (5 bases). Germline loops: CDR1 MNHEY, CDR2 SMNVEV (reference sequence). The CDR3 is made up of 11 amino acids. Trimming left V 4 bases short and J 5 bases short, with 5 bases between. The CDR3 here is CASSWRETQYF. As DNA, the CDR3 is TGTGCCAGCAGTTGGAGGGAGACCCAGTACTTC.

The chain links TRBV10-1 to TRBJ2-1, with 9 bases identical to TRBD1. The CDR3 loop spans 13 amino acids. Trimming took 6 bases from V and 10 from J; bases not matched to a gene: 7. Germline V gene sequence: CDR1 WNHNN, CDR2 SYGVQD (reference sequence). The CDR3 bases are TGCGCCAGCAGACGGGACAGGGAGGGCGAGCAGTTCTTC. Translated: CASRRDREGEQFF.

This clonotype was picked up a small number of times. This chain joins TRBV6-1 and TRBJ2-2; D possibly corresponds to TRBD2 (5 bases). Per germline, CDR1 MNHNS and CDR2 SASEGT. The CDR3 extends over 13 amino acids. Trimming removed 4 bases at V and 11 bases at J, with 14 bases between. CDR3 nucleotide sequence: TGTGCCAGCAGTGCGGGAATCAAGGGCGAGCTGTTTTTT. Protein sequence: CASSAGIKGELFF.

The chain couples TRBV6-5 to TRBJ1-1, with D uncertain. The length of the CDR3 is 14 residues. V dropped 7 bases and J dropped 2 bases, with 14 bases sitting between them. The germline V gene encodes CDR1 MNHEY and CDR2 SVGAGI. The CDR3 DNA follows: TGTGCCAGCACCTACGCGGGGAGCAACACTGAAGCTTTCTTT. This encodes CASTYAGSNTEAFF.

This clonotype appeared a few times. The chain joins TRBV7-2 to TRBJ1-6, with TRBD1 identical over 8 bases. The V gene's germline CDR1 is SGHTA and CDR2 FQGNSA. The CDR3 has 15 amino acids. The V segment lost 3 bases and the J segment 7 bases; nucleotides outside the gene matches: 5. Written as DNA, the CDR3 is TGTGCCAGCAGCTTCGGCAGGGGGCACAATTCACCCCTCCACTTT. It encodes CASSFGRGHNSPLHF.

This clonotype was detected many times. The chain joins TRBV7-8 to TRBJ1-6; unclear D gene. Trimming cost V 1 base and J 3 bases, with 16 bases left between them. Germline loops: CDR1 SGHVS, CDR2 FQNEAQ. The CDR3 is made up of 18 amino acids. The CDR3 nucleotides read TGTGCCAGCAGCTTAGAGGCCCGAGTGTACTACTATAATTCACCCCTCCACTTT. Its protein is CASSLEARVYYYNSPLHF.

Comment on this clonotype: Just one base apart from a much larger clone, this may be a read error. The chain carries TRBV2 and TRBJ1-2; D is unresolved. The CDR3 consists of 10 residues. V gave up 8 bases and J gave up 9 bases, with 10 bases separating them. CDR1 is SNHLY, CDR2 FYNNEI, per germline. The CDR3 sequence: CASQNGCYTF. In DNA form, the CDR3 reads TGTGCCAGCCAGAACGGTTGCTACACCTTC.

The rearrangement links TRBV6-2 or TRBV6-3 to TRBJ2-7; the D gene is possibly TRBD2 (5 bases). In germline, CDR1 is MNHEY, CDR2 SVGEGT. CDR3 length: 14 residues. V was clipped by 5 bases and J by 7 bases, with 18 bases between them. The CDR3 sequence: CASSPRPTRGEQYF. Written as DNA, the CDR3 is TGTGCCAGCAGTCCCCGGCCCACTAGAGGGGAGCAGTACTTC.

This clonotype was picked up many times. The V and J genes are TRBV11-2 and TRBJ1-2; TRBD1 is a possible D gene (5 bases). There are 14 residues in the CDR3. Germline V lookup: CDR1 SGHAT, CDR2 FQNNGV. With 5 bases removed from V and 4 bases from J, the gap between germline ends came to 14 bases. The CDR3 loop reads CASSPGRGAYGYTF. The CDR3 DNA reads TGTGCCAGCAGCCCAGGGCGGGGTGCCTATGGCTACACCTTC.

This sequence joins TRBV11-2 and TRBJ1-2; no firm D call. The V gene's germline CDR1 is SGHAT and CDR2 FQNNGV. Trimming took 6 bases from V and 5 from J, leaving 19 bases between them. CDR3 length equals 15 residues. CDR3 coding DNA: TGTGCCAGCAGGCGACTTACTGGGGTACTATATGGCTACACCTTC. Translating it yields CASRRLTGVLYGYTF. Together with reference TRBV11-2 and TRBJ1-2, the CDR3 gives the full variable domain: EAGVAQSPRYKIIEKRQSVAFWCNPISGHATLYWYQQILGQGPKLLIQFQNNGVVDDSQLPKDRFSAERLKGVDSTLKIQPAKLEDSAVYLCASRRLTGVLYGYTFGSGTRLTVV.